The rows below give T cell receptor beta chains drawn from one sample of a study of CD8+ T cells in alopecia areata. Sequencing used immunoSEQ multiplex PCR; TCRdb keeps in-frame clones, though not all of them. The sample yields 150,000 to 200,000 clones, roughly 70% seen once. Material: CD4+ T cells sorted from blood, obtained around week 49, from a patient treated with tofacitinib. Receptor source: a human donor with alopecia areata. The CDR3 runs from the conserved cysteine through the conserved F or W. Size values are once, few and many counts, or a class for expanded clones, and some rows have none.

size: NA; V: TRBV23-1; length: 18; CDR3: CASSHVFPFSLNSYEQYF
size: NA; V: TRBV5-6; length: 14; CDR3: CASSFGGIRNEQFF
size: NA; V: TRBV2; length: 14; CDR3: CASKGSSGANVLTF
size: NA; V: TRBV7-2; length: 16; CDR3: CASSLAASGGYNEQFF
size: NA; V: TRBV30; length: 12; CDR3: CAWSGLNNEQFF
size: NA; V: TRBV7-2; length: 15; CDR3: CASSLKGGGNQPQHF
size: once; V: TRBV5-1; length: 17; CDR3: CASSLAQGANYPYEQYF
size: NA; V: TRBV11-2; length: 16; CDR3: CASSLDRSRSSYEQYF
size: NA; V: TRBV28; length: 17; CDR3: CASSLLSGTGHSYEQYF
size: NA; V: TRBV11-2; length: 15; CDR3: CASSSRQGYTGELFF
size: NA; V: TRBV30; length: 11; CDR3: CAWSTNYEQYF
size: few; V: TRBV10-2; length: 12; CDR3: CASGKGIETQYF
size: once; V: TRBV10-3; length: 12; CDR3: CAISESQGGYTF
size: NA; V: TRBV29-1; length: 11; CDR3: CSVTGVTEAFF
size: NA; V: TRBV2; length: 13; CDR3: CASTTLRTDGYTF
size: NA; V: TRBV10-3; length: 18; CDR3: CAISDVLAGGPGSDTQYF
size: NA; V: TRBV30; length: 16; CDR3: CAWGGLAGGRTDTQYF
size: NA; V: TRBV2; length: 14; CDR3: CASSRGTRTDTQYF
size: NA; V: TRBV29-1; length: 13; CDR3: CSVESRVNTEAFF
size: once; V: TRBV4-3; length: 15; CDR3: CASSLEGSSYNEQFF
size: NA; V: TRBV30; length: 14; CDR3: CAWRQGAQNQPQHF
size: NA; V: TRBV6-4; length: 10; CDR3: CAGPFWEQYF
size: NA; V: TRBV29-1; length: 16; CDR3: CSVEDWLQPGLNIQYF
size: NA; V: TRBV7-2; length: 16; CDR3: CASSLGEGIAMVSYTF
size: NA; V: TRBV2; length: 13; CDR3: CASSTGGNTEAFF
size: NA; V: TRBV30; length: 14; CDR3: CAWSPPMSGYGYTF
size: NA; V: TRBV7-3; length: 13; CDR3: CASSLSQADTQYF
size: few; V: TRBV9; length: 14; CDR3: CASSVGGQDYGYTF
size: NA; V: TRBV15; length: 14; CDR3: CATSERTENTEAFF
size: once; V: TRBV11-2; length: 15; CDR3: CASSLMLEPYNEQFF
size: NA; V: TRBV27; length: 12; CDR3: CASSLPGGGYTF
size: few; V: TRBV4-3; length: 15; CDR3: CASSQEPLNTGELFF
size: NA; V: TRBV9; length: 14; CDR3: CASSVGEGNYGYTF
size: NA; V: TRBV2; length: 15; CDR3: CASSEPASDDTTIYF
size: once; V: TRBV5-1; length: 13; CDR3: CASSTDEGSEAFF
size: few; V: TRBV25-1; length: 14; CDR3: CASRDPGLNEKLFF
size: NA; V: TRBV19; length: 14; CDR3: CASRAGGYNSPLHF
size: NA; V: TRBV4-3; length: 13; CDR3: CASSPTGASPLHF
size: NA; V: TRBV27; length: 12; CDR3: CASSPMGSGYTF
size: NA; V: TRBV29-1; length: 11; CDR3: CSVVYTDTQYF
size: NA; V: TRBV19; length: 16; CDR3: CASTSPIAVYSYEQYF
size: NA; V: TRBV18; length: 15; CDR3: CASSQTLQFGDGYTF
size: NA; V: TRBV10-3; length: 13; CDR3: CAISELENNEQFF
size: NA; V: TRBV2; length: 14; CDR3: CASSSGQGSQPQHF
size: NA; V: TRBV27; length: 12; CDR3: CASSQLQGAEYF
size: NA; V: TRBV7-6; length: 13; CDR3: CASSRGERNEQFF
size: few; V: TRBV29-1; length: 12; CDR3: CSVEGATDTQYF
size: NA; V: TRBV15; length: 14; CDR3: CATSRALGNQPQHF
size: NA; V: TRBV2; length: 15; CDR3: CASTLDTNSYNEQFF
size: once; V: TRBV5-1; length: 16; CDR3: CASSLYPGAGNQPQHF
size: NA; V: TRBV29-1; length: 15; CDR3: CSVSPSGGSANTQYF
size: NA; V: TRBV30; length: 14; CDR3: CASTGQAGQQPQHF
size: few; V: TRBV18; length: 17; CDR3: CASSPASGGFSYNEQFF
size: NA; V: TRBV11-2; length: 13; CDR3: CASSSQYTGELFF